Below are 24 T cell receptor beta chains sequenced from a single sample in a study of naive and memory T cell subsets. The beta constant-region primer was an equimolar mix of two oligonucleotides covering TRBC1 and TRBC2. Nested alpha and beta constant-region primers with the SP2 primer drove four PCR rounds on ligated cDNA. TCRdb ran MiXCR on the UMI-ligation and nested PCR reads and lists one entry per CDR3 protein. The sample includes about 120,000 distinct CDR3 sequences, 35% to 45% seen only once; the top ten take 0.9%. Source material: central memory CD4+ T cells from blood. The receptor set was obtained from a human donor in good health.

About this clonotype itself: At one boundary the junction diverges from the germline segment, which might be a read error. The chain has TRBV20-1 and TRBJ2-7; D is perhaps TRBD1 or TRBD2 (5 bases each). The CDR3 loop spans 14 amino acids. CDR1 DFQATT and CDR2 SNEGSKA come from the germline V gene (reference sequence). The CDR3 loop reads CSVRPGPIDYEQYF. The CDR3 DNA follows: TGCAGTGTTAGACCGGGACCGATAGACTACGAGCAGTACTTC.

This clonotype was counted between two and nine times. The V and J genes are TRBV7-3 and TRBJ1-5; 10 nucleotides line up with TRBD1. The CDR3 is 14 residues long. Germline V gene sequence: CDR1 SGHTA, CDR2 FQGTGA. The J segment lost 6 bases and the V segment lost 5 bases, leaving 4 bases of the junction unmatched. CDR3 protein: CASSVTGGGQPQHF. Here the CDR3 DNA reads TGTGCCAGCAGCGTGACAGGGGGCGGTCAGCCCCAGCATTTT.

This clonotype has a handful of counts. The genes are TRBV29-1 and TRBJ2-1; 13 bases are shared with TRBD2. The V segment lost 4 bases and the J segment 6 bases; nucleotides outside the gene matches: 6. Germline-derived CDR1 and CDR2 are SQVTM and ANQGSEA. This CDR3 region has 15 residues. The CDR3 coding sequence is TGCAGCGTTGCCACTAGCGGGAGGGCCTCCAATGAGCAGTTCTTC. Translating it yields CSVATSGRASNEQFF.

This clonotype was seen only a few times. The chain employs TRBV29-1 and TRBJ1-5; D is undetermined. V shed 4 bases and J shed 5 bases, with 12 bases lying between them. There are 13 residues in the CDR3. Germline CDR1 reads SQVTM; CDR2 reads ANQGSEA. CDR3 region: CSVGTQWDQPQHF. The CDR3 DNA is TGCAGCGTTGGTACCCAATGGGATCAGCCCCAGCATTTT.

V gene TRBV6-1 combines with J gene TRBJ2-7; maybe TRBD2 (6 bases). Germline V gene sequence: CDR1 MNHNS, CDR2 SASEGT. Trimming pared 7 bases from V and 3 bases from J, leaving 13 bases between. The CDR3 consists of 13 residues. The CDR3 nucleotides are TGTGCCAGCAAGGTTGGGGGGTTCTACGAGCAGTACTTC. The encoded protein is CASKVGGFYEQYF.

The chain links TRBV20-1 to TRBJ2-7; maybe TRBD2 (6 bases). The ends were cut back, 0 bases at V and 0 bases at J, with 12 bases in the middle. CDR1 is DFQATT and CDR2 is SNEGSKA in the germline V gene (reference sequence). The CDR3 is 15 residues long. The CDR3 nucleotides read TGCAGTGCTAGAGATTTGGGGGGTAGCTCCTACGAGCAGTACTTC. Protein product: CSARDLGGSSYEQYF.

This chain links TRBV2 with TRBJ2-2, with 10 bases lining up with TRBD2. The ends lost 4 bases at V and 7 bases at J; junction bases unmatched: 12. Germline V gene lookup returns CDR1 SNHLY and CDR2 FYNNEI. The CDR3 is 17 amino acids. CDR3 region: CASSGGSRGLAFGELFF. The CDR3 DNA is TGTGCCAGCAGTGGTGGCAGTAGGGGACTAGCGTTCGGGGAGCTGTTTTTT.

The V gene is TRBV7-8, the J gene TRBJ1-4; maybe TRBD1 (5 bases). The CDR3 has 16 residues. Germline CDR1 is SGHVS and CDR2 is FQNEAQ. Trimming left V 5 bases short and J 0 bases short, with 13 bases between. This chain's CDR3 is CASSHFKQATNEKLFF. As DNA, the CDR3 is TGTGCCAGCAGCCACTTCAAACAGGCAACTAATGAAAAACTGTTTTTT. The full variable domain, its missing parts supplied by reference TRBV7-8 and TRBJ1-4, is GAGVSQSPRYKVAKRGQDVALRCDPISGHVSLFWYQQALGQGPEFLTYFQNEAQLDKSGLPSDRFFAERPEGSVSTLKIQRTQQEDSAVYLCASSHFKQATNEKLFFGSGTQLSVL.

This clonotype was seen a few times. For the CDR3, the DNA is TGTGCCAGCAGCCAAGATATAGCGGGAGCGGCCGGGGATACGCAGTATTTT. Encoded protein: CASSQDIAGAAGDTQYF. The chain recombines TRBV3-1 with TRBJ2-3; 9 bases are a match to TRBD2. Unmatched junction bases numbered 10, after V lost 0 bases and J lost 6 bases. Germline assignment: CDR1 LGHDT and CDR2 YNNKEL (reference sequence). CDR3 length: 17 amino acids.

This clonotype appeared a few times. The chain combines TRBV20-1 with TRBJ2-1; D gene uncertain. Germline V CDR1 and CDR2: DFQATT, SNEGSKA (reference sequence). Trimming removed 3 bases from V and 5 bases from J, with 17 bases in between. The CDR3 is 15 amino acids. DNA for the CDR3: TGCAGTGCTAGTAGCTTGTGGGTTAGGGACAATGAGCAGTTCTTC. It encodes CSASSLWVRDNEQFF.

The chain is built from TRBV18 and TRBJ2-3, with a possible D match to TRBD2 (6 bases). Germline assignment: CDR1 KGHSH and CDR2 LQKENI. The CDR3 has 15 amino acids. V was pared by 3 bases and J by 0 bases, with 10 bases between. CDR3 sequence reads: CASSPIAASTDTQYF. The CDR3 DNA follows: TGTGCCAGCTCACCCATAGCGGCTAGCACAGATACGCAGTATTTT.

The chain links TRBV5-1 to TRBJ2-3, with D perhaps being TRBD1 or TRBD2 (6 bases each). There are 15 residues in the CDR3. V was cut by 3 bases and J by 3 bases, with 14 bases left in between. CDR1 is SGHRS and CDR2 is YFSETQ in the germline V gene. Here the CDR3 reads CASSWGDIETDTQYF. CDR3 bases: TGCGCCAGCAGCTGGGGGGACATCGAAACAGATACGCAGTATTTT.

This chain joins TRBV6-5 and TRBJ2-2; 11 bases agree with TRBD2. The CDR3 is 19 residues long. Germline V gives CDR1 MNHEY, CDR2 SVGAGI. Trimming removed 6 bases from V and 1 base from J; junction bases left unmatched: 13. In DNA, the CDR3 is TGTGCCAGCAGATTCCAGCTTACTAGCGGGAGAAGGAACACCGGGGAGCTGTTTTTT. Protein sequence: CASRFQLTSGRRNTGELFF.

CDR3 sequence (DNA): TGCAGTGCTAGAATGGCTAGGGAAGGGAATGAGCAGTTCTTC. Amino acids: CSARMAREGNEQFF. This chain uses TRBV20-1 with TRBJ2-1; D ambiguous. CDR1 DFQATT and CDR2 SNEGSKA come from the germline V gene (reference sequence). The CDR3 is 14 residues long. Trimming took off 2 bases at V and 7 bases at J, with 15 bases between the two ends.

V gene TRBV6-6 combines with J gene TRBJ1-5; 9 bases line up with TRBD1. The CDR3 has 18 amino acids. With V trimmed by 0 bases and J by 1 base, 7 bases remained unmatched. The germline CDR1 and CDR2 sequences are MNHNY and SVGAGI (reference sequence). The CDR3 DNA follows: TGTGCCAGCAGTTACTCCCCGGGACAGGGAAGGAGCAATCAGCCCCAGCATTTT. This encodes CASSYSPGQGRSNQPQHF.

The chain couples TRBV5-5 to TRBJ2-2, with 9 bases lining up with TRBD2. The CDR3 runs 13 residues. Looked up from germline, CDR1 is SGHKS and CDR2 is YYEKEE (reference sequence). Losses at the gene ends were 5 bases for V and 5 bases for J; bases not matched to a gene: 1. The CDR3 coding sequence is TGTGCCAGCAGGGCGGGGGGGACCGGGGAGCTGTTTTTT. Its translation: CASRAGGTGELFF.

The chain links TRBV10-3 to TRBJ1-5; 8 bases map to TRBD1. In germline, CDR1 is ENHRY, CDR2 SYGVKD. The CDR3 sequence is 15 residues long. V shed 6 bases, J shed 5 bases, and the junction held 9 bases outside the gene matches. The DNA of the CDR3 is TGTGCCATCAGCGCTGGGCAGGGGGCAGATCAGCCCCAGCATTTT. Translation: CAISAGQGADQPQHF.

The table lists this clonotype with a few counts. This rearrangement joins TRBV28 to TRBJ2-2, with 12 bases aligning to TRBD2. Germline V gene data show CDR1 as MDHEN and CDR2 as SYDVKM. The CDR3 contains 18 residues. Unmatched junction bases numbered 11, after V lost 3 bases and J lost 6 bases. The DNA of the CDR3 is TGTGCCAGCAGTTTGAGGACTAGCGGGAAATCTTATCCCGGGGAGCTGTTTTTT. This sequence encodes CASSLRTSGKSYPGELFF.

This clonotype was observed a few times. CDR3 nucleotides: TGTGCCAGCAGCTTGGCCCTACAGCCTAACTATGGCTACACCTTC. Its protein product is CASSLALQPNYGYTF. The genes are TRBV5-5 and TRBJ1-2; D remains unclear. This CDR3 contains 15 residues. CDR1 is SGHKS and CDR2 is YYEKEE in the germline V gene (reference sequence). Trimming shortened V by 0 bases and J by 0 bases, and 9 bases separated the two germline ends.

This clonotype was picked up many times. This chain joins TRBV27 and TRBJ2-2; D remains unclear. Looked up from germline, CDR1 is MNHEY and CDR2 is SMNVEV (reference sequence). With 6 bases removed from V and 1 base from J, the gap between germline ends came to 9 bases. This CDR3 spans 14 amino acids. The CDR3 reads CASRNTVNTGELFF. The CDR3 nucleotides read TGTGCCAGCAGAAACACAGTGAACACCGGGGAGCTGTTTTTT.

This clonotype was seen only a few times. This chain joins TRBV10-3 and TRBJ2-7, with TRBD1 identical over 7 bases. The germline CDR1 and CDR2 sequences are ENHRY and SYGVKD. V shed 6 bases, J shed 1 base, and the junction held 0 bases outside the gene matches. This CDR3 contains 12 residues. The chain's CDR3 is CAIRTGSYEQYF. As DNA, the CDR3 is TGTGCCATCAGGACAGGGTCCTACGAGCAGTACTTC.

V usage is TRBV5-1 and J usage is TRBJ2-3, with a weak D call TRBD1 (6 bases). Germline assignment: CDR1 SGHRS and CDR2 YFSETQ. The V gene lost 1 base and the J gene lost 4 bases, with 7 bases spanning the gap. The CDR3 has 13 residues. The DNA for the CDR3 is TGCGCCAGCAGCTTGCCAGGGGCAGATACGCAGTATTTT. Translating gives CASSLPGADTQYF.

This clonotype has more than one count but fewer than ten. The chain combines TRBV2 with TRBJ2-3; either TRBD1 or TRBD2 may fit D (6 bases each). The CDR3 runs to 19 residues. V gave up 10 bases and J gave up 0 bases, with 29 bases separating them. Germline assignment: CDR1 SNHLY and CDR2 FYNNEI. CDR3 protein: CATEQWVGGQATSTDTQYF. The CDR3 bases are TGTGCCACCGAGCAATGGGTGGGGGGACAAGCAACTAGCACAGATACGCAGTATTTT.

This sequence joins TRBV28 and TRBJ2-1; D is possibly TRBD1 (6 bases). Trimming took 5 bases from V and 1 from J, leaving 15 bases between them. This CDR3 spans 16 amino acids. Germline V gives CDR1 MDHEN, CDR2 SYDVKM. For the CDR3, the DNA is TGTGCCAGCAGTAAACTCAGGACAGTGTCCTACAATGAGCAGTTCTTC. Its translation is CASSKLRTVSYNEQFF.